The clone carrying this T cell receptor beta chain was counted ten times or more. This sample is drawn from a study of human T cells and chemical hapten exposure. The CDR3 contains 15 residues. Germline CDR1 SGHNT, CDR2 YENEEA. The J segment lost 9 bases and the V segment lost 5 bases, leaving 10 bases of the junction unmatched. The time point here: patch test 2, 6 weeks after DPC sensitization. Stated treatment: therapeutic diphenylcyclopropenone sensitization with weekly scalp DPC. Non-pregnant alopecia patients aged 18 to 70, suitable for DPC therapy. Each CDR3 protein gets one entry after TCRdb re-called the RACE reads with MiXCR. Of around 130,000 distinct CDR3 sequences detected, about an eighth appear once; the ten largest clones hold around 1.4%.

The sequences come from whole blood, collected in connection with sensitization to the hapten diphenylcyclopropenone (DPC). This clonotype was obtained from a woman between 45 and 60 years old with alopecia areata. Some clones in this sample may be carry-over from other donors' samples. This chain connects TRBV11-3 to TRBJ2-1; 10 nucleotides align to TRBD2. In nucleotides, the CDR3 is TGTGCCAGCAGCGGAACTAGCGGGACCTACGGTGAGCAGTTCTTC. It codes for CASSGTSGTYGEQFF.